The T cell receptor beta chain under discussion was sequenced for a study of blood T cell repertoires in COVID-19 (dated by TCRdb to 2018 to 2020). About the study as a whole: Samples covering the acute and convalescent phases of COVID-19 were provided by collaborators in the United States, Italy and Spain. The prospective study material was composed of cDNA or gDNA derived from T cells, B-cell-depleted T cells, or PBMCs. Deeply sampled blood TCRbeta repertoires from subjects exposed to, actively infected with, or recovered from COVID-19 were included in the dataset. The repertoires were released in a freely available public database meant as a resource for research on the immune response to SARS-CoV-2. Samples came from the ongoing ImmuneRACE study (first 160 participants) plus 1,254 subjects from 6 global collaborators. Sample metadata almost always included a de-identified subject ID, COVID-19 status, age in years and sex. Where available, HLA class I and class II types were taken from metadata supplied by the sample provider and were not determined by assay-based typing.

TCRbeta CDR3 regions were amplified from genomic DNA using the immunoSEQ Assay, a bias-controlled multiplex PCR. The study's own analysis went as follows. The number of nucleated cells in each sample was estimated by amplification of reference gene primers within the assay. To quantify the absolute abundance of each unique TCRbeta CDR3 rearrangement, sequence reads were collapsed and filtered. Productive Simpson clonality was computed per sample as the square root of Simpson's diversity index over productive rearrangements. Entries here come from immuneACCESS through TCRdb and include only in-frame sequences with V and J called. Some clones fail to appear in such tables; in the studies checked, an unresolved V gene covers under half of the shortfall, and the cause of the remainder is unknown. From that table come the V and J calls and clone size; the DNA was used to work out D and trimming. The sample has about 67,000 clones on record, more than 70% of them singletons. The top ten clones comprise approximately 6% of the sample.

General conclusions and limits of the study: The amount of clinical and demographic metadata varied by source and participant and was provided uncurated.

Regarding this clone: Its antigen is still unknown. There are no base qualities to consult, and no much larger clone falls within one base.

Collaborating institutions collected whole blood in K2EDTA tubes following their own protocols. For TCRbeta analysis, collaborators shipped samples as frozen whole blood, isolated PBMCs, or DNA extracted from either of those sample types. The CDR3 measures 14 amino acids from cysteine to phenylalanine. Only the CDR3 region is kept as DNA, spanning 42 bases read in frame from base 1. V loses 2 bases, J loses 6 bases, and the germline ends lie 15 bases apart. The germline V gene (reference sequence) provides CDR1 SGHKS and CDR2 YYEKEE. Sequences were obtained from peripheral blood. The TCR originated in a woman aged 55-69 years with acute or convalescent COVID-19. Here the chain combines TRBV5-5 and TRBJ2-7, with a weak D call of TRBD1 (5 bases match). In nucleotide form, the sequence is TGTGCCAGCAGCTTACAGGTGAGACTGGGCGAGCAGTACTTC. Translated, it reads CASSLQVRLGEQYF.